The present TCR beta chain was sequenced within a study of blood T cells in healthy people across ages. This clonotype was seen repeatedly, ten times or more. The antigen remains undetermined. A sample-barcoded 5' primer and a J-beta primer mix were used in a second PCR of roughly 7 to 12 cycles. In TCRdb, the 5' RACE reads were re-called with MiXCR into one record per CDR3 protein. The sample carries 550,000 to 650,000 distinct CDR3 sequences, about 28% recorded once. Per the germline V gene, CDR1 is GTSNPN and CDR2 is SVGIG (reference sequence). The CDR3 runs to 14 residues. V lost 7 bases and J 4 bases, leaving 18 bases between the germline ends. Findings and caveats of the study: The study could not conclusively compare naive and antigen-experienced cells, given its unsorted PBMCs. Compared with aged donors, long-lived donors showed fewer expanded clones, suggesting selection.

The chain uses TRBV30 and TRBJ2-3; D perhaps matches TRBD1 (5 bases). The TCR comes from an elderly woman in good health. The sample was blood. The CDR3 DNA is TGTGCCTTATCAGGGCTACTAAATCCAGATACGCAGTATTTT. Protein sequence: CALSGLLNPDTQYF.